By frequency in the sample, the clone carrying this T cell receptor beta chain is medium-sized. Antigen specificity is unknown. Germline CDR1 SQVTM, CDR2 ANQGSEA. V lost 6 bases to trimming and J lost 4 bases, with 10 bases between them. The CDR3 has 11 amino acids. The entry originates in a study of T cell repertoires in aging, cancer and after chemotherapy. Study-wide background: Clear clonal overlap appeared across healthy donor samples taken over several months to years. Findings of the study overall: Untreated cancer patients had significantly lower blood TCR diversity than age-matched healthy donors. Median generation probability rose over the chemotherapy interval in each cancer cohort, suggesting rebound thymic output.

Amplification of TCR beta used genomic DNA extracted from peripheral blood. Rearranged V-D-J TRB sequences were amplified with a mixed TRB-A/B primer pool. From the multiplex PCR reads, TCRdb called clonotypes with MiXCR, one entry per CDR3 protein. The data show around 13,000 distinct CDR3 sequences, with approximately 40% seen just once and 5% to 7.5% held by the top ten. This clonotype originated in a human donor in good health. The donor label of this sample is uncertain. The sample consisted of blood. The chain combines TRBV29-1 with TRBJ2-7, with D hard to call. As DNA, the CDR3 is TGCAGCGTGGGTAGCATTTACGAGCAGTACTTC. Protein product: CSVGSIYEQYF.